This entry lists 21 T cell receptor beta chains sequenced from one sample in a study of CD8 T cells in Susac syndrome. Random hexamers were used to reverse transcribe roughly 0.5 to 1 ug of RNA. TCRdb fed the immunoSEQ multiplex PCR reads into MiXCR, producing one record per CDR3 protein. The sample has about 300,000 distinct CDR3 sequences, 85% seen once. Sequencing was carried out using CD8+ T cells from PBMCs. These receptor sequences come from a human donor with multiple sclerosis.

This chain links TRBV6-2 or TRBV6-3 with TRBJ1-1, with D unresolved. V was shortened by 2 bases and J by 5 bases, with 9 bases between the two germline ends. The CDR3 is made up of 13 amino acids. The germline V gene encodes CDR1 MNHEY and CDR2 SVGEGT. CDR3 coding DNA: TGTGCCAGCAGTTACGGGCAGTTAACTGAAGCTTTCTTT. This encodes CASSYGQLTEAFF.

This clonotype was observed a single time. The J gene is TRBJ1-5, the V gene TRBV19; a possible D gene is TRBD1 (5 bases). The CDR3 is 15 residues long. Germline CDR1 and CDR2: LNHDA and SQIVND (reference sequence). V shed 0 bases and J shed 6 bases, with 12 bases lying between them. The CDR3 nucleotides are TGTGCCAGTAGTATAGATTCCAGGGATTCTCAGCCCCAGCATTTT. Amino acid sequence: CASSIDSRDSQPQHF.

The rearrangement uses TRBV2 and TRBJ1-2; D not certain. The CDR3 length is 11 residues. The ends were cut back, 4 bases at V and 13 bases at J, with 13 bases in the middle. Looked up from germline, CDR1 is SNHLY and CDR2 is FYNNEI. CDR3 in amino acids: CASSASPPATF. CDR3 DNA: TGTGCCAGCAGTGCGTCTCCCCCGGCCACCTTC.

V usage is TRBV19 and J usage is TRBJ2-1, with unresolved D. Germline V gene data show CDR1 as LNHDA and CDR2 as SQIVND (reference sequence). V shed 3 bases and J shed 6 bases, with 12 bases lying between them. The CDR3 contains 14 residues. The CDR3 region has the DNA TGTGCCAGTAGTATCGTGTCCTCGGCCAATGAGCAGTTCTTC. Translated: CASSIVSSANEQFF. The full variable domain, completed using reference TRBV19 and TRBJ2-1, is DGGITQSPKYLFRKEGQNVTLSCEQNLNHDAMYWYRQDPGQGLRLIYYSQIVNDFQKGDIAEGYSVSREKKESFPLTVTSAQKNPTAFYLCASSIVSSANEQFFGPGTRLTVL.

Only a few counts were recorded for this clonotype. The chain links TRBV10-3 to TRBJ2-7; D assignment may be TRBD1 or TRBD2 (5 bases each). The CDR3 runs 13 residues. CDR1 ENHRY and CDR2 SYGVKD come from the germline V gene. Trimming cost V 0 bases and J 6 bases, with 9 bases left between them. The CDR3 sequence is CAISESWDAEQYF. The CDR3 region has the DNA TGTGCCATCAGTGAGTCTTGGGACGCCGAGCAGTACTTC.

For the CDR3, the DNA is TGTGCCAGCAGTTTGACATCAGCAAGCTATGGCTACACCTTC. Translated, it gives CASSLTSASYGYTF. The chain uses TRBV28 and TRBJ1-2; D is unresolved. The germline V gene has CDR1 MDHEN and CDR2 SYDVKM. V was pared by 3 bases and J by 4 bases, with 12 bases between. This CDR3 contains 14 residues.

This clonotype was observed once. V is TRBV19 and J is TRBJ2-5, with a weak D call TRBD1 (6 bases). Trimming removed 4 bases at V and 5 bases at J, with 11 bases between. This CDR3 comprises 13 residues. Germline V lookup: CDR1 LNHDA, CDR2 SQIVND (reference sequence). CDR3 bases: TGTGCCAGTAGTAGGACAGATTGGGAGACCCAGTACTTC. It codes for CASSRTDWETQYF.

This rearrangement joins TRBV7-2 to TRBJ2-6; TRBD2 matches at 8 bases. The germline CDR1 and CDR2 sequences are SGHTA and FQGNSA. CDR3 size: 18 residues. V lost 3 bases and J lost 0; bases outside the gene matches: 7. The CDR3 DNA reads as TGTGCCAGCAGCTTCAGCCTAGCGGGTCGCTCTGGGGCCAACGTCCTGACTTTC. Its translation is CASSFSLAGRSGANVLTF.

The chain is built from TRBV20-1 and TRBJ2-1, with D perhaps TRBD1 or TRBD2 (5 bases each). V gave up 6 bases and J gave up 5 bases, with 20 bases separating them. The germline CDR1 and CDR2 sequences are DFQATT and SNEGSKA (reference sequence). The CDR3 is 15 amino acids. The CDR3 DNA follows: TGCAGTGCCAAATACCCCTCTTGGGACGACAATGAGCAGTTCTTC. Amino acids: CSAKYPSWDDNEQFF.

This chain links TRBV4-1 with TRBJ2-2; either TRBD1 or TRBD2 may fit D (5 bases each). CDR1 and CDR2 (germline): MGHRA, YSYEKL. The V end was cut by 4 bases, the J end by 3 bases, with 15 bases between. This CDR3 spans 16 amino acids. Here the CDR3 DNA reads TGCGCCAGCAGCCCTCGGCCCGGGACGGACACCGGGGAGCTGTTTTTT. Translation gives CASSPRPGTDTGELFF.

As regards this clonotype: The germline gene is not matched at one end of the junction; a read error may be the cause. The chain employs TRBV7-7 and TRBJ2-2; D not certain. The germline V gene encodes CDR1 SSHAT and CDR2 FNYEAQ (reference sequence). This CDR3 region has 13 residues. The CDR3 nucleotides are TGTGCTAGCAGCTTAGATGTCACCGGGGAGCTGTTTTTT. This translates into CASSLDVTGELFF.

In its sample, this clonotype was seen a few times. This chain joins TRBV6-1 and TRBJ2-7; 8 bases fit TRBD1. This CDR3 comprises 12 residues. V shed 10 bases and J 6 bases; nucleotides not matched to a gene: 8. CDR1 is MNHNS, CDR2 SASEGT, per germline. In nucleotides, the CDR3 is TGTGCCACCCAGACAGGGGCAACCGAGCAGTACTTC. Residues: CATQTGATEQYF.

DNA of the CDR3: TGTGCCAGCAGTTACTCGTCAGTGAACACTGAAGCTTTCTTT. As protein: CASSYSSVNTEAFF. The chain is built from TRBV6-6 and TRBJ1-1, with D unresolved. Deletions cut 0 bases from V and 0 bases from J, with 5 bases between. This CDR3 contains 14 residues. CDR1 is MNHNY and CDR2 is SVGAGI in the germline V gene (reference sequence).

The chain joins TRBV6-2 or TRBV6-3 to TRBJ2-1; 8 nucleotides match TRBD2. This CDR3 has 15 amino acids. J lost 5 bases, V lost 4 bases, and 7 bases had no gene match. CDR1 is MNHEY, CDR2 SVGEGT, per germline. In DNA, the CDR3 is TGTGCCAGCAGTTTGCCGGGACTAGTTAACAATGAGCAGTTCTTC. This encodes CASSLPGLVNNEQFF.

The chain links TRBV29-1 to TRBJ1-1; no clear D gene. The length of the CDR3 is 13 residues. Germline assignment: CDR1 SQVTM and CDR2 ANQGSEA. V was shortened by 8 bases and J by 3 bases, with 16 bases between the two germline ends. The CDR3 is CSLGAGGYTEAFF. CDR3 nucleotide sequence: TGCAGCTTGGGTGCCGGTGGATACACTGAAGCTTTCTTT. The full variable domain, rest sourced from reference TRBV29-1 and TRBJ1-1, is SAVISQKPSRDICQRGTSLTIQCQVDSQVTMMFWYRQQPGQSLTLIATANQGSEATYESGFVIDKFPISRPNLTFSTLTVSNMSPEDSSIYLCSLGAGGYTEAFFGQGTRLTVV.

The chain recombines TRBV20-1 with TRBJ2-7; 7 bases map to TRBD2. Unmatched junction bases numbered 3, after V lost 2 bases and J lost 2 bases. This CDR3 has 13 residues. Germline lookup yields CDR1 DFQATT and CDR2 SNEGSKA (reference sequence). The chain's CDR3 is CSARLAETYEQYF. Here the CDR3 DNA reads TGCAGTGCTAGACTAGCGGAAACCTACGAGCAGTACTTC.

This clonotype was counted between two and nine times. The J gene is TRBJ2-7, the V gene TRBV6-5; D gene uncertain. V lost 1 base, J lost 3 bases, and 10 bases lay in between. From germline, CDR1 is MNHEY and CDR2 SVGAGI. The CDR3 is made up of 14 amino acids. The CDR3 DNA sequence: TGTGCCAGCAGTTACTGGTGGCACGGCTACGAGCAGTACTTC. This encodes CASSYWWHGYEQYF.

The CDR3 loop reads CASSPDSSYSGNTIYF. DNA of the CDR3: TGTGCCAGCAGCCCTGACAGTTCCTACTCTGGAAACACCATATATTTT. The chain uses TRBV7-2 and TRBJ1-3; possibly TRBD1 for D (5 bases). This CDR3 is 16 amino acids long. The germline V and J ends were trimmed by 5 bases and 0 bases, with 14 bases remaining between them. CDR1 SGHTA and CDR2 FQGNSA come from the germline V gene.

Only one count was recorded for this clonotype. This chain uses TRBV5-1 with TRBJ2-7; possibly TRBD2 for D (7 bases). In germline, CDR1 is SGHRS, CDR2 YFSETQ. The germline V and J ends were trimmed by 5 bases and 3 bases, with 18 bases remaining between them. This CDR3 is built from 15 residues. The CDR3 DNA reads as TGCGCCAGCAGGGACCCCGGGGGGCGGCACTACGAGCAGTACTTC. Amino acids: CASRDPGGRHYEQYF.

The chain uses TRBV7-9 and TRBJ2-6, with D possibly being TRBD2 (5 bases). Germline CDR1 SEHNR, CDR2 FQNEAQ (reference sequence). This CDR3 contains 14 residues. V gave up 5 bases and J gave up 4 bases, with 9 bases separating them. CDR3 nucleotide sequence: TGTGCCAGCAGCCCACGGGAAGGGGCCAACGTCCTGACTTTC. It encodes CASSPREGANVLTF.

J is TRBJ1-5 and V is TRBV28, with 8 positions matching TRBD1. J was trimmed by 7 bases and V by 9 bases; bases with no gene match: 5. The CDR3 consists of 12 residues. Looked up from germline, CDR1 is MDHEN and CDR2 is SYDVKM. CDR3 residues: CASGQGYQPQHF. CDR3 coding DNA: TGTGCCAGTGGACAGGGCTACCAGCCCCAGCATTTT. The variable domain in full, completed from reference TRBV28 and TRBJ1-5, reads DVKVTQSSRYLVKRTGEKVFLECVQDMDHENMFWYRQDPGLGLRLIYFSYDVKMKEKGDIPEGYSVSREKKERFSLILESASTNQTSMYLCASGQGYQPQHFGDGTRLSIL.